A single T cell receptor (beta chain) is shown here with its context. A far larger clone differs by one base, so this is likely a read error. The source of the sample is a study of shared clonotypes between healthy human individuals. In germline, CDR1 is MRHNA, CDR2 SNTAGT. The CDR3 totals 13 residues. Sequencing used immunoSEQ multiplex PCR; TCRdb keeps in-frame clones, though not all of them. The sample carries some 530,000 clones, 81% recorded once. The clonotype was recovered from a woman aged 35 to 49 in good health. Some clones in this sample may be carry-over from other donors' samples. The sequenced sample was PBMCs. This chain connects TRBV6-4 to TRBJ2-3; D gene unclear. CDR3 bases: TGTGCCAGCAGTTACTCTAGCACAGATACGCAGTATTTT. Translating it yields CASSYSSTDTQYF.